This TCR beta chain was captured in a study of cytomegalovirus exposure and HLA in healthy donors. PCR was performed using 60 Vbeta and 13 Jbeta primers. Sequencing was performed with immunoSEQ multiplex PCR; in TCRdb, only in-frame clones are kept and a portion is missing. The data show 150,000 to 200,000 clones, roughly 88% seen once. The V gene's germline CDR1 is LNHDA and CDR2 SQIVND (reference sequence). Trimming cost V 9 bases and J 6 bases, with 30 bases left between them. This CDR3 is 18 amino acids long. The rearrangement links TRBV19 to TRBJ1-5; perhaps TRBD1 as D (5 bases). Sequencing was carried out using PBMCs. This TCR was recovered from a man aged 18 to 29 in good health and CMV-seropositive. CDR3 in amino acids: CARISREGAGLKSQPQHF. Here the CDR3 DNA reads TGTGCCAGAATTTCGCGGGAAGGGGCAGGGCTGAAGAGTCAGCCCCAGCATTTT. Looking up the rest from reference TRBV19 and TRBJ1-5 gives the full variable domain: DGGITQSPKYLFRKEGQNVTLSCEQNLNHDAMYWYRQDPGQGLRLIYYSQIVNDFQKGDIAEGYSVSREKKESFPLTVTSAQKNPTAFYLCARISREGAGLKSQPQHFGDGTRLSIL.